This T cell receptor beta chain was found in a study of cytotoxic CD8 clonotypes in ibrutinib-treated CLL (dated by TCRdb to the early 2020s). As for the study more broadly: The cohort included roughly 15 treatment-naive and ten to eleven relapsed/refractory patients; about 18 were IGHV unmutated. Response samples were taken after a median of roughly a year on treatment, ranging from 6 to 36 months. Every remission and progressive disease sample was obtained while ibrutinib was still being received by the patients. An average of approximately 260,000 productive templates and 80,000 to 95,000 productive rearrangements was obtained per sample. Responses were partial in some 24 patients and complete in 2; after median 68 months follow-up, about 14 stayed in remission and approximately 12 progressed. Cryopreserved peripheral blood mononuclear cells were collected before treatment, at response, and at either disease progression or sustained remission. Of the 86 people in the trial, around 26 had longitudinal samples available. Beyond this particular receptor, the publication reports: Lymph node repertoires were not examined, and the timing of sampling was not matched between patients in sustained remission and those whose disease progressed. Public clonotypes were rare and either contracted or stayed stable during treatment, and the rise in clonality at ibrutinib response reflected the expansion of private clonotypes. At baseline, clonality was higher than in age-matched healthy donors and showed a strong correlation with circulating CD8+ T-cell counts. An increase in clonality was observed at ibrutinib response, with clonality remaining stable during sustained remission and falling back toward baseline at progression.

The meaning of the sample's time point label: approximately 25 months on ibrutinib. For TCR beta library preparation, roughly 2 micrograms of genomic DNA were extracted from the cryopreserved PBMCs. Longitudinal blood samples from CLL patients on ibrutinib monotherapy underwent high-throughput TCR beta sequencing. Patients were enrolled in a phase 2 open-label single-center ibrutinib monotherapy trial. On a MiSeq, deep resolution sequencing aimed for a depth between 1 in 1 million and 1 in 200,000 T cells, with each clonotype covered roughly 10x on average. The immunoSEQ hsTCRB Kit was used to generate TCR beta libraries. Regarding the original processing steps: ImmunoSEQ Data Assistant and ImmunoSEQ Analyzer were used for data analysis, and V, D and J genes were assigned according to IMGT definitions. Clonality, with values ranging from 0 to 1, was calculated as one minus the normalized Shannon entropy of productive rearrangement frequencies. Only overrepresented clonotypes making up at least 0.05% of the repertoire of each patient were included in the public clonotype analysis. Some 13 age-matched healthy donor repertoires from immuneACCESS were used as controls for clonality. TCRdb mirrors the immuneACCESS table, restricted to in-frame sequences. Some clones are absent from its copies; in checked studies, under half trace to an unresolved V gene, and the reason for the others is unknown. V, J and clone size derive from that table, while D and trimming were established from the DNA sequence. This sample comprises 150,000 to 200,000 clones, approximately 80% of them detected only once. Jointly, the top ten make up about 4.9% of the sample.

Reading from cysteine to phenylalanine, the CDR3 counts 13 amino acids. Of all the DNA, just the CDR3 is kept, 39 bases in frame from base 1. V and J are trimmed by 5 bases and 8 bases, and the gene matches miss 8 bases of the junction. The germline V gene sets CDR1 to SGHRS and CDR2 to YFSETQ. This clone was counted once. There is no known antigen for this receptor. No base quality values were provided; no much bigger clone lies one nucleotide off. The sequences come from PBMCs, collected after 24 months of ibrutinib treatment. The sequence derives from a human donor with chronic lymphocytic leukemia. Here the chain combines TRBV5-1 and TRBJ1-2; 8 nucleotides in the junction match TRBD1. The encoded CDR3 is CASSPGQGLGYTF. The bases read TGCGCCAGCAGTCCTGGACAGGGACTCGGCTACACCTTC.